The 2 T cell receptor beta chains below were found in one sample sequenced in a study of graft-versus-host responses after intestinal transplantation. The method was immunoSEQ multiplex PCR; TCRdb's version includes in-frame clones alone and lacks a portion of them. The sample lists 25,000 or so clones; roughly nine tenths were seen once. The material was PBMCs, obtained 39 to 40 days after intestinal transplant. The origin of the receptors is a human patient who received an intestinal transplant, so some T cells may come from the graft donor.

This chain connects TRBV11-3 to TRBJ2-3, with TRBD2 as a possible D gene (5 bases). V lost 1 base to trimming and J lost 2 bases, with 7 bases between them. Germline CDR1 SGHNT, CDR2 YENEEA. CDR3 length equals 14 residues. This chain's CDR3 is CASSLGRDTDTQYF. CDR3 DNA: TGTGCCAGCAGCTTAGGCCGGGACACAGATACGCAGTATTTT.

J is TRBJ1-1 and V is TRBV28; possibly TRBD1 for D (5 bases). Trimming stripped 1 base from V and 1 base from J, with 10 bases between. The CDR3 is 15 residues long. Per germline, CDR1 MDHEN and CDR2 SYDVKM. The CDR3 here is CASSLLVGGNTEAFF. In DNA form, the CDR3 reads TGTGCCAGCAGTTTATTGGTGGGGGGGAACACTGAAGCTTTCTTT.